This TCR beta chain appears in the sequencing data of a study of shared clonotypes between healthy human individuals. At the level of the study: Contributing individuals were two females and a few males aged 18 to 49.

Notes on the study in general: Only blood underwent sampling, and tissue repertoires likely differ.

This clone was detected only once. Its antigen is unidentified. Generated by immunoSEQ multiplex PCR, the TCRdb table keeps only in-frame clones and is missing some. The sample holds 950,000 to 1,200,000 clones, around 77% seen once. Trimming removed 1 base from V and 7 bases from J, with 17 bases in between. Germline CDR1 is LGHNA and CDR2 is YNFKEQ. The CDR3 consists of 15 residues. Healthy adults negative for HIV, lacking recent acute infections or vaccinations, served as donors. The origin of this receptor is a man aged 18 to 30 in good health. Some clones in this sample may be carry-over from other donors' samples. The V and J genes are TRBV4-2 and TRBJ2-7; D could derive from TRBD1 or TRBD2 (6 bases each). The specimen sequenced was memory CD4+ T cells from PBMCs. Subset of the sample: CD45RA-negative fraction. The CDR3 DNA reads TGTGCCAGCAGCCAAGGACCTGGGGGGCAAGGGGAGCAGTACTTC. Protein sequence: CASSQGPGGQGEQYF.